These T cell receptor beta chains were read from a single sample in a study of response to subunit inactivated influenza vaccine. TCRdb re-derived calls from the RT-PCR reads in MiXCR, one entry per CDR3 protein. The sample contains about 650,000 distinct CDR3 sequences, less than 15% of which appear only once. This specimen was PBMCs from blood, taken around 14 days before vaccination. These receptors were obtained from a man aged 45-65 years who received an inactivated influenza vaccine. Each CDR3 is given with its conserved first and last residue. A D gene is named only where the DNA matches it firmly. Size is stated for part of the rows, as once, few or many counts, or as a class when the clone is expanded.

d_gene: -; abundance: -; v_gene: TRBV30; j_gene: TRBJ1-5; CDR3nt: TGTGCCTGGAGTGGGACTCATAGCAATCAGCCCCAGCATTTT; CDR3aa: CAWSGTHSNQPQHF
d_gene: TRBD1; abundance: many; v_gene: TRBV29-1; j_gene: TRBJ2-2; CDR3nt: TGCAGCGTCCAGACAGGGACCACCGGGGAGCTGTTTTTT; CDR3aa: CSVQTGTTGELFF
d_gene: -; abundance: -; v_gene: TRBV7-2; j_gene: TRBJ1-4; CDR3nt: TGTGCCAGCAGCCCTAGGGCCGGGATGATTGGACTGTTTTTT; CDR3aa: CASSPRAGMIGLFF
d_gene: -; abundance: few; v_gene: TRBV12-3/TRBV12-4; j_gene: TRBJ1-2; CDR3nt: TGTGCCAGCAGACCGGACGGGAACTATGGCTACACCTTC; CDR3aa: CASRPDGNYGYTF
d_gene: -; abundance: -; v_gene: TRBV4-2; j_gene: TRBJ2-3; CDR3nt: TGTGCCAGCAGCCCTAATCCTGCGGGACCCTCCACAGATACGCAGTATTTT; CDR3aa: CASSPNPAGPSTDTQYF
d_gene: -; abundance: -; v_gene: TRBV6-2/TRBV6-3; j_gene: TRBJ2-7; CDR3nt: TGTGCCAGCATTAGCCTCTACGAGCAGTACTTC; CDR3aa: CASISLYEQYF
d_gene: -; abundance: few; v_gene: TRBV18; j_gene: TRBJ2-2; CDR3nt: TGTGCCAGCTCACGAACTGCAGGGCCCACCGGGGAGCTGTTTTTT; CDR3aa: CASSRTAGPTGELFF
d_gene: -; abundance: -; v_gene: TRBV10-3; j_gene: TRBJ1-2; CDR3nt: TGTGCCATCAGTGAGTTGGAGGACGGGTTCTTC; CDR3aa: CAISELEDGFF
d_gene: -; abundance: many; v_gene: TRBV5-6; j_gene: TRBJ2-5; CDR3nt: TGTGCCAGCAGCTTACAGTTATCAGGGACCCAGTACTTC; CDR3aa: CASSLQLSGTQYF
d_gene: -; abundance: few; v_gene: TRBV27; j_gene: TRBJ2-1; CDR3nt: TGTGCCAGCTGCACCGGGACAAAACCCTACAATGAGCAGTTCTTC; CDR3aa: CASCTGTKPYNEQFF
d_gene: -; abundance: few; v_gene: TRBV10-3; j_gene: TRBJ1-5; CDR3nt: TGTGCCCCCGGGGGGGCCTTCAATCAGCCCCAGCATTTT; CDR3aa: CAPGGAFNQPQHF
d_gene: -; abundance: few; v_gene: TRBV20-1; j_gene: TRBJ2-1; CDR3nt: TGCAGTGCTAGATCAGGGGCGTTGGGCAATGAGCAGTTCTTC; CDR3aa: CSARSGALGNEQFF
d_gene: -; abundance: -; v_gene: TRBV6-5; j_gene: TRBJ1-1; CDR3nt: TGTGCCAGCACCGACAGGATACAAGCTTTCTTT; CDR3aa: CASTDRIQAFF
d_gene: TRBD1; abundance: -; v_gene: TRBV20-1; j_gene: TRBJ1-2; CDR3nt: TGCAGAGCTCTTTCCGGGACAGGGGACTATGGCTACACCTTC; CDR3aa: CRALSGTGDYGYTF
d_gene: -; abundance: -; v_gene: TRBV29-1; j_gene: TRBJ2-7; CDR3nt: TGCACCGCAACCGGGACGGAGTCCTACGAGCAGTACTTC; CDR3aa: CTATGTESYEQYF
d_gene: TRBD2; abundance: -; v_gene: TRBV3-1; j_gene: TRBJ2-3; CDR3nt: TGTGCCAGCAGCCAAGACCGGGGCACTACGGGACTAGCAACGGATACGCAGTATTTT; CDR3aa: CASSQDRGTTGLATDTQYF
d_gene: -; abundance: -; v_gene: TRBV12-3/TRBV12-4; j_gene: TRBJ2-3; CDR3nt: TGTGCCAGCAGTTTGGGTCTAGGGGGCACAGATACGCAGTATTTT; CDR3aa: CASSLGLGGTDTQYF
d_gene: -; abundance: -; v_gene: TRBV30; j_gene: TRBJ2-5; CDR3nt: TGTGCCTGGAAAGTGGGGGGGCAGGAGACCCAGTACTTC; CDR3aa: CAWKVGGQETQYF
d_gene: -; abundance: few; v_gene: TRBV9; j_gene: TRBJ2-5; CDR3nt: TGTGCCAGCAGCACCAAGGCGGCAGAGACCCAGTACTTC; CDR3aa: CASSTKAAETQYF
d_gene: -; abundance: many; v_gene: TRBV7-2; j_gene: TRBJ1-3; CDR3nt: TGTGCCAGCAGCTTAGTTGCAGGTCTCTCTGGAAACACCATATATTTT; CDR3aa: CASSLVAGLSGNTIYF